This entry is about one T cell receptor beta chain. Recruits, aged 18 to 89 years, lived in 25 or so US areas. Participant reports of clinical history set cohort assignment. Donors in Cohort 3 counted as recovered after two negative PCRs, clearance, or symptom resolution. The data were produced by immunoSEQ multiplex PCR, yet TCRdb's version contains in-frame clones alone and is incomplete. The sample shows roughly 150,000 clones, around 84% of them seen only once. These data originate in a study of blood T cell repertoires in COVID-19. The CDR3 is 13 amino acids. The V end was cut by 7 bases, the J end by 2 bases, with 11 bases between. Germline V gene sequence: CDR1 SGHTA, CDR2 FQGNSA.

The chain carries TRBV7-2 and TRBJ1-2, with a tentative D call TRBD1 (6 bases). The sequenced sample consisted of PBMCs or T cells enriched from blood (not recorded which). The receptor was isolated from a man between 45 and 60 years old who had recovered from COVID-19. CDR3 amino acids: CASTPGQNYGYTF. The CDR3 nucleotides read TGTGCCAGCACACCGGGACAAAACTATGGCTACACCTTC.